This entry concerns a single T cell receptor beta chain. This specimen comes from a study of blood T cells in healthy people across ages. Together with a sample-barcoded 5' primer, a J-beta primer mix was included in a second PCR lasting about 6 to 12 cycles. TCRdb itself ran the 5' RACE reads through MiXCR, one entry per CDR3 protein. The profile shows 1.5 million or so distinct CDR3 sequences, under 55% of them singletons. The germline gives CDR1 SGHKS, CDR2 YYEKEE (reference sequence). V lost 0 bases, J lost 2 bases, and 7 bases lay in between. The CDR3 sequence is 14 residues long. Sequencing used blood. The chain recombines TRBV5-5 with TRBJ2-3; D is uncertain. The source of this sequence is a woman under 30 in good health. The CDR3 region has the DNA TGTGCCAGCAGCTTGGATTGGAACACAGATACGCAGTATTTT. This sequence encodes CASSLDWNTDTQYF.